The rows below give T cell receptor beta chains drawn from one sample of a study of CD8+CD57+ T cells in acquired aplastic anemia. One entry per CDR3 protein, called by TCRdb with MiXCR from the reads. The top ten hold over 7.5% of the sample, which has about 220,000 distinct CDR3 sequences, roughly half seen once. The sequencing sample was made of sorted CD4+, CD8+, or CD8+CD57+ T cells (not recorded which) from PBMCs. The origin of the receptors is a human donor with aplastic anemia. The CDR3 runs from the conserved cysteine through the conserved F or W. The D gene is left open where the match is weak. Rows may omit the clone size; those that give it use once, few, many or a size class.

abundance	d_gene	v_gene	j_gene	CDR3nt	CDR3aa
-	TRBD2	TRBV7-9	TRBJ2-6	TGTGCCAGCAGCTTAGCCCAGCGGGGGAACACCGGGGCCAACGTCCTGACTTTC	CASSLAQRGNTGANVLTF
-	TRBD1	TRBV12-3/TRBV12-4	TRBJ1-4	TGTGCCAGCAGTCGAGACAGGGTCAGTAATGAAAAACTGTTTTTT	CASSRDRVSNEKLFF
-	-	TRBV5-1	TRBJ2-7	TGCGCCAGCAGCTTGGGTCGGACCCTACGGACATACGAGCAGTACTTC	CASSLGRTLRTYEQYF
-	TRBD1	TRBV27	TRBJ1-2	TGTGCCAGCAGTTTATCGGTATCAGGGGGAGATGGCTACACCTTC	CASSLSVSGGDGYTF
many	-	TRBV7-9	TRBJ1-2	TGTGCCAGCAGCTTCCCGCAGGGGAGGTATGGCTACACCTTC	CASSFPQGRYGYTF
-	-	TRBV7-3	TRBJ1-1	TGTGCCAGCAGCTTCCCCACAGGGTTGAACACTGAAGCTTTCTTT	CASSFPTGLNTEAFF
few	-	TRBV10-3	TRBJ2-2	TGTGCCATCCAGGGACCCGGGGAGCTGTTTTTT	CAIQGPGELFF
many	-	TRBV7-6	TRBJ1-4	TGTGCCAGCAGCTTAAAAGGCAGCTTAAATGAAAAACTGTTTTTT	CASSLKGSLNEKLFF
-	TRBD2	TRBV7-8	TRBJ2-1	TGTGCCAGCAGCGGTAGCGGGGGTCCGGGGGAGCAGTTCTTC	CASSGSGGPGEQFF
-	TRBD1	TRBV20-1	TRBJ2-7	TGCAGTGCTAGGCAAGGGACAGGGCACTCCTACGAGCAGTACTTC	CSARQGTGHSYEQYF
-	-	TRBV15	TRBJ1-2	TGTGCCACCAGCAGAGATGTGGGCATGAAAGTTGGCCACACCTTC	CATSRDVGMKVGHTF
-	TRBD2	TRBV15	TRBJ2-1	TGTGCCACCAGCAGAGGGAGGGCTAGCGGCACAGATACGCAGTTCTTC	CATSRGRASGTDTQFF
-	TRBD2	TRBV4-2	TRBJ2-7	TGTGCCAGCAGCCCTCGACCGGGACTAGCGGATCATAGCTCCTACGAGCAGTACTTC	CASSPRPGLADHSSYEQYF
many	TRBD1	TRBV7-9	TRBJ1-2	TGTGCCAGCAGCTCTATGGACAGGGGTGACAATGGCTACACCTTC	CASSSMDRGDNGYTF
-	-	TRBV7-2	TRBJ2-7	TGTGCCAGCAGCTTAAAACTGCAAGGCTCCTACGAGCAGTACTTC	CASSLKLQGSYEQYF
-	TRBD2	TRBV9	TRBJ2-1	TGTGCCAGCAGCGTCTCCCCGGGACTAGCGGGAGGGGACAATGAGCAGTTCTTC	CASSVSPGLAGGDNEQFF